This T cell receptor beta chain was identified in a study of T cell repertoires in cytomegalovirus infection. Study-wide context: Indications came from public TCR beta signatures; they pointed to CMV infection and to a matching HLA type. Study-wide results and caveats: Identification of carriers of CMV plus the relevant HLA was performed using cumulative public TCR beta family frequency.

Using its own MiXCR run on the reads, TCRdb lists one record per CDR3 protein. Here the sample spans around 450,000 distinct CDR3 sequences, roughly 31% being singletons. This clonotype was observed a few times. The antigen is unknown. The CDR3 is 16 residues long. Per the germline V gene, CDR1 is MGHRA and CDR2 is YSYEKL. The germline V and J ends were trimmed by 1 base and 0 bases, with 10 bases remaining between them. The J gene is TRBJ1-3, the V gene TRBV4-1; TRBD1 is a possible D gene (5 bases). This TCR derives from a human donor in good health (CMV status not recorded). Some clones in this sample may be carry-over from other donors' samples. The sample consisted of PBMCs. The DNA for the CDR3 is TGCGCCAGCAGCCAAGGGGGCCCCTTCTCTGGAAACACCATATATTTT. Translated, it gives CASSQGGPFSGNTIYF.